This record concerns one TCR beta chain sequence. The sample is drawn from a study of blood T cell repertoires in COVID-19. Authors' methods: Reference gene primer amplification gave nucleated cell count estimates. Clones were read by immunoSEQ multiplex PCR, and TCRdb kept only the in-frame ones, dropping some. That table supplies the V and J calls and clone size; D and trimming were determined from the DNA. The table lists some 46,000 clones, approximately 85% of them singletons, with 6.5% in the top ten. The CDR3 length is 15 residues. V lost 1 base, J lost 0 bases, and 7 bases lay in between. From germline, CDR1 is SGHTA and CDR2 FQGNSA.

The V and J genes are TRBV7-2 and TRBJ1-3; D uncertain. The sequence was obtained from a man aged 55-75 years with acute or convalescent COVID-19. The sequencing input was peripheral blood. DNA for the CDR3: TGTGCCAGCAGCTTAGATAGGAGCTCTGGAAACACCATATATTTT. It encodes CASSLDRSSGNTIYF.